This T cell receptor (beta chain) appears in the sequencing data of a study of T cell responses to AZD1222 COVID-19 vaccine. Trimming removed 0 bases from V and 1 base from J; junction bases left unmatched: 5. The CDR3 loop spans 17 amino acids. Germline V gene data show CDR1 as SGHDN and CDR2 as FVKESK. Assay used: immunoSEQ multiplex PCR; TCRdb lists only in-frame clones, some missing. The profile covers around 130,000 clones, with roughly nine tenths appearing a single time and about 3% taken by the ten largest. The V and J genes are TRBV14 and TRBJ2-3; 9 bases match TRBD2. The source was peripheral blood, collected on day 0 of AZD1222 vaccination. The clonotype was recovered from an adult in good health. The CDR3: CASSQEVLAGRTDTQYF. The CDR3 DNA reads TGTGCCAGCAGCCAAGAAGTACTAGCGGGCCGCACAGATACGCAGTATTTT. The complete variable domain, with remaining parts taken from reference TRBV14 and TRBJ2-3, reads EAGVTQFPSHSVIEKGQTVTLRCDPISGHDNLYWYRRVMGKEIKFLLHFVKESKQDESGMPNNRFLAERTGGTYSTLKVQPAELEDSGVYFCASSQEVLAGRTDTQYFGPGTRLTVL.